Listed here are 15 T cell receptor beta chains from one sample, sequenced in a study of T cell repertoires in cytomegalovirus infection. Via MiXCR, TCRdb re-called the reads, giving one row per CDR3 protein. The table lists approximately 990,000 distinct CDR3 sequences, around 30% of them singletons. Antigens of these TCRs are unknown. Specimen: cultured CD8+ T cells from PBMCs, collected from culture after CMV antigen stimulation. These receptors were collected from a human donor in good health (CMV status not recorded). Some clones in this sample may be carry-over from other donors' samples.

This clonotype was picked up a small number of times. This chain links TRBV28 with TRBJ2-4; 14 bases match TRBD2. After removal of 4 bases from V and 8 bases from J, the junction contained 13 bases not matched to a gene. This CDR3 spans 18 amino acids. Germline CDR1 reads MDHEN; CDR2 reads SYDVKM. CDR3 nucleotide sequence: TGTGCCAGCAGTTCCTCCTCCTGGACTAGCGGGGGGCGGGACATTCAGTACTTC. As protein: CASSSSSWTSGGRDIQYF.

This clonotype was detected many times. The J gene is TRBJ2-1, the V gene TRBV18, with 10 nucleotides matching TRBD1. V was clipped by 5 bases and J by 6 bases; unmatched bases: 4. Per germline, CDR1 KGHSH and CDR2 LQKENI. The CDR3 is 14 amino acids. The CDR3: CASSSGTGVNEQFF. CDR3 sequence (DNA): TGTGCCAGCTCATCCGGGACAGGGGTCAATGAGCAGTTCTTC.

The chain combines TRBV12-3 or TRBV12-4 with TRBJ1-1; D unresolved. This CDR3 contains 11 residues. The V gene lost 2 bases and the J gene lost 7 bases, with 5 bases spanning the gap. The CDR3, as DNA: TGTGCCAGCAGTTTATCAATTGAAGCTTTCTTT. Translated, it gives CASSLSIEAFF.

This chain uses TRBV19 with TRBJ2-5; D is perhaps TRBD2 (7 bases). Germline CDR1 is LNHDA and CDR2 is SQIVND (reference sequence). The germline V and J ends were trimmed by 5 bases and 5 bases, with 18 bases remaining between them. The CDR3 consists of 15 residues. The CDR3 spells CASSLLGGDRETQYF. Written as DNA, the CDR3 is TGTGCCAGTAGTCTATTAGGGGGGGACCGGGAGACCCAGTACTTC.

DNA of the CDR3: TGTGCCAGCATTGGACTAGCGGGCTACAATGAGCAGTTCTTC. This sequence encodes CASIGLAGYNEQFF. The rearrangement uses TRBV6-1 and TRBJ2-1; 11 positions match TRBD2. Germline V gene data show CDR1 as MNHNS and CDR2 as SASEGT. The CDR3 contains 14 residues. J was trimmed by 3 bases and V by 7 bases; bases with no gene match: 2.

The J gene is TRBJ2-3, the V gene TRBV15; 7 nucleotides match TRBD1. V lost 3 bases to trimming and J lost 2 bases; unmatched junction nucleotides: 8. CDR3 length equals 16 residues. Germline values: CDR1 LNHNV, CDR2 YYDKDF (reference sequence). The DNA of the CDR3 is TGTGCCACCAGCAGGGAATCGGGACAGCTCACAGATACGCAGTATTTT. The encoded protein is CATSRESGQLTDTQYF.

The V call is TRBV27, the J call TRBJ1-2, with a tentative D call TRBD1 (6 bases). Germline V lookup: CDR1 MNHEY, CDR2 SMNVEV (reference sequence). The CDR3 spans 18 residues. V was trimmed by 4 bases and J by 4 bases, leaving 25 bases between them. For the CDR3, the DNA is TGTGCCAGCAGTTCCCTACTGTCCCGGGACAAGGTGGGCTATGGCTACACCTTC. Translation: CASSSLLSRDKVGYGYTF.

The chain carries TRBV5-1 and TRBJ1-5; maybe TRBD1 (6 bases). Germline V CDR1 and CDR2: SGHRS, YFSETQ. This CDR3 is 14 amino acids long. V dropped 4 bases and J dropped 5 bases, with 13 bases sitting between them. The chain's CDR3 is CASSPQGFDQPQHF. In DNA form, the CDR3 reads TGCGCCAGCAGCCCGCAGGGGTTCGATCAGCCCCAGCATTTT.

This clonotype was seen a few times. V is TRBV19 and J is TRBJ2-7; D is unclear. In germline, CDR1 is LNHDA, CDR2 SQIVND (reference sequence). The CDR3 has 13 amino acids. V gave up 11 bases and J gave up 2 bases, with 16 bases separating them. CDR3 in amino acids: CACGMEGTYEQYF. The CDR3, as DNA: TGTGCCTGTGGGATGGAAGGGACCTACGAGCAGTACTTC.

This chain joins TRBV15 and TRBJ2-7, with unresolved D. V was cut by 0 bases and J by 3 bases, with 3 bases left in between. The V gene's germline CDR1 is LNHNV and CDR2 YYDKDF (reference sequence). This CDR3 contains 12 residues. The CDR3 loop is CATSREGYEQYF. CDR3 sequence (DNA): TGTGCCACCAGCAGAGAAGGCTACGAGCAGTACTTC. The whole variable domain, filled in from reference TRBV15 and TRBJ2-7, reads DAMVIQNPRYQVTQFGKPVTLSCSQTLNHNVMYWYQQKSSQAPKLLFHYYDKDFNNEADTPDNFQSRRPNTSFCFLDIRSPGLGDTAMYLCATSREGYEQYFGPGTRLTVT.

As concerns this clonotype: A junction boundary mismatches the germline segment, possibly from a read error. The V and J genes are TRBV12-5 and TRBJ1-2; D is undetermined. Germline CDR1 reads LGHNT; CDR2 reads FRNRAP. The CDR3 spans 15 residues. CDR3 residues: CSSGLGAGANYGYTF. The CDR3 DNA is TGTTCTAGTGGTTTGGGAGCAGGAGCTAACTATGGCTACACCTTC.

The chain carries TRBV7-8 and TRBJ2-7, with TRBD2 matching 16 bases. V dropped 5 bases and J dropped 2; count of bases not matched to a gene: 9. The CDR3 consists of 18 residues. Germline V gene sequence: CDR1 SGHVS, CDR2 FQNEAQ. CDR3 residues: CASSPGTSGGVLPYEQYF. Here the CDR3 DNA reads TGTGCCAGCAGCCCAGGGACTAGCGGGGGGGTTCTCCCCTACGAGCAGTACTTC.

The sample holds a few counts of this clonotype. The genes are TRBV27 and TRBJ2-7; D not certain. The CDR3 is 16 residues long. The V gene lost 0 bases and the J gene lost 0 bases, with 12 bases spanning the gap. The germline CDR1 and CDR2 sequences are MNHEY and SMNVEV (reference sequence). This CDR3 is CASSLSSGSPSYEQYF. The DNA of the CDR3 is TGTGCCAGCAGTTTATCGTCAGGATCCCCCTCCTACGAGCAGTACTTC.

CDR3 nucleotide sequence: TGTGCCAGCAGCTTAGCGACCGGCTCTGGGGCCAACGTCCTGACTTTC. This gives the protein CASSLATGSGANVLTF. The chain carries TRBV7-9 and TRBJ2-6; D uncertain. V dropped 0 bases and J dropped 0 bases, with 6 bases sitting between them. Germline V gives CDR1 SEHNR, CDR2 FQNEAQ (reference sequence). The CDR3 consists of 16 residues.

This clonotype was picked up a small number of times. The chain has TRBV29-1 and TRBJ1-2; the D is unclear. Trimming cost V 3 bases and J 4 bases, with 9 bases left between them. The CDR3 contains 12 residues. CDR1 SQVTM and CDR2 ANQGSEA come from the germline V gene. The CDR3 nucleotides read TGCAGCGTTGAGGCCGGCCTCTATGGCTACACCTTC. Translating it yields CSVEAGLYGYTF.